The 20 T cell receptor beta chains presented below share a single source sample, sequenced in a study of shared clonotypes between healthy human individuals. Naive CD8 cells lacked CD45RO and underwent positive selection for CCR7, leaving out terminally differentiated effector memory CD45RA+ cells. Sequencing was performed with immunoSEQ multiplex PCR; in TCRdb, only in-frame clones are kept and a portion is missing. The sample includes about 600,000 clones, roughly 98% of them seen just once. Sequencing used naive CD8+ T cells sorted from blood. These receptors were taken from a man aged 25 to 45 in good health.

The chain links TRBV7-9 to TRBJ1-1; D perhaps matches TRBD1 (6 bases). CDR3 length: 15 residues. Germline-derived CDR1 and CDR2 are SEHNR and FQNEAQ (reference sequence). V was cut by 5 bases and J by 0 bases, with 13 bases left in between. CDR3 residues: CASSPGQMLNTEAFF. The CDR3 nucleotides are TGTGCCAGCAGCCCAGGACAGATGCTGAACACTGAAGCTTTCTTT.

The V gene is TRBV6-4, the J gene TRBJ2-3; no reliable D call. Trimming took 6 bases from V and 2 from J, leaving 9 bases between them. The CDR3 consists of 13 residues. Looked up from germline, CDR1 is MRHNA and CDR2 is SNTAGT. The CDR3 DNA reads TGTGCCAGCAGGGGGATTAACACAGATACGCAGTATTTT. It encodes CASRGINTDTQYF.

The chain links TRBV7-9 to TRBJ2-1; 7 bases fit TRBD2. The germline gives CDR1 SEHNR, CDR2 FQNEAQ (reference sequence). V was pared by 1 base and J by 6 bases, with 9 bases of the junction left unmatched. The CDR3 loop spans 16 amino acids. CDR3 in DNA: TGTGCCAGCAGCTTAGTAGCTGGCGGGAGTATCAATGAGCAGTTCTTC. This translates into CASSLVAGGSINEQFF.

This chain connects TRBV9 to TRBJ2-3, with TRBD1 identical over 7 bases. Germline V gives CDR1 SGDLS, CDR2 YYNGEE. V lost 7 bases to trimming and J lost 0 bases; unmatched junction nucleotides: 5. The CDR3 length is 14 residues. In DNA, the CDR3 is TGTGCCAGCCAAGGGGGCGTGAGCACAGATACGCAGTATTTT. Encoded protein: CASQGGVSTDTQYF.

This clone was counted once. The V call is TRBV7-2, the J call TRBJ2-7; D unresolved. Per germline, CDR1 SGHTA and CDR2 FQGNSA. Trimming removed 2 bases at V and 3 bases at J, with 5 bases between. CDR3 size: 12 residues. Written as DNA, the CDR3 is TGTGCCAGCAGCTTACCAGGCTACGAGCAGTACTTC. Protein product: CASSLPGYEQYF.

The rearrangement links TRBV18 to TRBJ2-2, with 9 nucleotides matching TRBD2. CDR3 length equals 17 residues. Germline CDR1 reads KGHSH; CDR2 reads LQKENI. Trimming cost V 1 base and J 6 bases; bases outside gene matches: 9. In nucleotides, the CDR3 is TGTGCCAGCTCACCACGACCCGGGACTAGCATCCCCGGGGAGCTGTTTTTT. It translates to CASSPRPGTSIPGELFF.

The chain has TRBV7-9 and TRBJ2-5, with 7 bases identical to TRBD1. The CDR3 runs to 15 residues. V lost 5 bases, J lost 1 base, and 7 bases stayed unmatched. Germline V gives CDR1 SEHNR, CDR2 FQNEAQ (reference sequence). The CDR3 sequence is CASSRKQGSQETQYF. For the CDR3, the DNA is TGTGCCAGCAGCCGTAAACAGGGGTCCCAAGAGACCCAGTACTTC.

Concerning this clone: The sample carries other DNA sequences with the same CDR3. The chain has TRBV5-6 and TRBJ2-7; D might be TRBD1 (6 bases). The germline V gene has CDR1 SGHDT and CDR2 YYEEEE. This CDR3 is built from 13 residues. V was pared by 0 bases and J by 3 bases, with 7 bases between. The CDR3 region has the DNA TGTGCCAGCAGCTTGGGAGGGGGCTACGAGCAGTACTTC. This sequence encodes CASSLGGGYEQYF.

The chain employs TRBV5-4 and TRBJ2-3, with TRBD2 as a possible D gene (5 bases). The CDR3 extends over 15 amino acids. Germline CDR1 reads SGHNT; CDR2 reads YYREEE (reference sequence). With 0 bases removed from V and 3 bases from J, the gap between germline ends came to 11 bases. Here the CDR3 DNA reads TGTGCCAGCAGCTTGGAGGCTAGCTTGACAGATACGCAGTATTTT. Translated, it gives CASSLEASLTDTQYF. The full variable domain, completed using reference TRBV5-4 and TRBJ2-3, is ETGVTQSPTHLIKTRGQQVTLRCSSQSGHNTVSWYQQALGQGPQFIFQYYREEENGRGNFPPRFSGLQFPNYSSELNVNALELDDSALYLCASSLEASLTDTQYFGPGTRLTVL.

This chain links TRBV4-1 with TRBJ1-4; the D is unclear. CDR1 is MGHRA and CDR2 is YSYEKL in the germline V gene. V was trimmed by 1 base and J by 6 bases, leaving 18 bases between them. The CDR3 spans 17 residues. For the CDR3, the DNA is TGCGCCAGCAGCCAAGGCCCCCGTGAGGGAGGGTATGAAAAACTGTTTTTT. Translation: CASSQGPREGGYEKLFF.

Turning to this clone: Other DNA sequences from this sample encode an identical CDR3 as well. This chain joins TRBV5-1 and TRBJ2-7; D is perhaps TRBD2 (5 bases). CDR3 length: 14 amino acids. Germline V gives CDR1 SGHRS, CDR2 YFSETQ. V was clipped by 3 bases and J by 4 bases, with 14 bases between them. This CDR3 is CASSSGAERYEQYF. The CDR3 bases are TGCGCCAGCAGCTCAGGAGCGGAGAGATACGAGCAGTACTTC.

The genes are TRBV11-2 and TRBJ2-1, with 10 bases lining up with TRBD2. There are 15 residues in the CDR3. V shed 4 bases and J 4 bases; nucleotides not matched to a gene: 4. Germline CDR1 is SGHAT and CDR2 is FQNNGV. In DNA, the CDR3 is TGTGCCAGCAGCTCCGGGACTAGCGTTTACAATGAGCAGTTCTTC. Its translation is CASSSGTSVYNEQFF.

The rearrangement uses TRBV7-9 and TRBJ2-7; D not resolved. The CDR3 covers 13 residues. Per germline, CDR1 SEHNR and CDR2 FQNEAQ (reference sequence). Trimming cost V 5 bases and J 4 bases, with 12 bases left between them. The DNA for the CDR3 is TGTGCCAGCAGCCCGATTGGGCTTTACGAGCAGTACTTC. It encodes CASSPIGLYEQYF.

This sequence joins TRBV19 and TRBJ1-2; TRBD1 is a possible D gene (6 bases). This CDR3 is built from 14 residues. Germline CDR1 is LNHDA and CDR2 is SQIVND (reference sequence). Trimming took off 4 bases at V and 1 base at J, with 10 bases between the two ends. The CDR3 region has the DNA TGTGCCAGTAGTAAACCCAGGGGTAACTATGGCTACACCTTC. Protein product: CASSKPRGNYGYTF.

The chain combines TRBV2 with TRBJ2-6; D not resolved. V was pared by 4 bases and J by 0 bases, with 7 bases between. CDR3 size: 15 residues. Germline V gene sequence: CDR1 SNHLY, CDR2 FYNNEI. Written as DNA, the CDR3 is TGTGCCAGCAGTGCTCCCGGCTCTGGGGCCAACGTCCTGACTTTC. Protein: CASSAPGSGANVLTF.

The V call is TRBV9, the J call TRBJ1-1; the D is unclear. V shed 3 bases and J shed 4 bases, with 13 bases lying between them. Germline values: CDR1 SGDLS, CDR2 YYNGEE. CDR3 length: 14 residues. The CDR3 coding sequence is TGTGCCAGCAGCGAGGCGTGGATGGGCACTGAAGCTTTCTTT. Its translation is CASSEAWMGTEAFF.

The chain joins TRBV7-6 to TRBJ2-1; D unclear. Per the germline V gene, CDR1 is SGHVS and CDR2 is FNYEAQ. The CDR3 sequence is 13 residues long. With 8 bases removed from V and 0 bases from J, the gap between germline ends came to 8 bases. CDR3 residues: CASRESSYNEQFF. As DNA, the CDR3 is TGTGCCAGCCGAGAGAGCTCCTACAATGAGCAGTTCTTC.

This rearrangement joins TRBV19 to TRBJ2-3, with D uncertain. Deletions cut 2 bases from V and 10 bases from J, with 19 bases between. Germline CDR1 is LNHDA and CDR2 is SQIVND (reference sequence). The CDR3 loop spans 15 amino acids. CDR3 sequence: CASSIPWSEVVAQYF. As DNA, the CDR3 is TGTGCCAGTAGTATACCCTGGAGTGAGGTCGTCGCGCAGTATTTT.

The chain is built from TRBV6-6 and TRBJ2-5; D not certain. Germline V gene sequence: CDR1 MNHNY, CDR2 SVGAGI (reference sequence). V was cut by 2 bases and J by 1 base, with 11 bases left in between. The CDR3 has 15 amino acids. CDR3 coding DNA: TGTGCCAGCAGTTACGAAGGATACCCCCAAGAGACCCAGTACTTC. This sequence encodes CASSYEGYPQETQYF.

The chain links TRBV28 to TRBJ2-1; TRBD2 agrees at 7 bases. CDR1 is MDHEN and CDR2 is SYDVKM in the germline V gene. The CDR3 has 14 residues. J was trimmed by 4 bases and V by 6 bases; bases with no gene match: 6. The CDR3 nucleotides read TGTGCCAGCAGAACCGGGACTACTTACAATGAGCAGTTCTTC. Its translation is CASRTGTTYNEQFF.